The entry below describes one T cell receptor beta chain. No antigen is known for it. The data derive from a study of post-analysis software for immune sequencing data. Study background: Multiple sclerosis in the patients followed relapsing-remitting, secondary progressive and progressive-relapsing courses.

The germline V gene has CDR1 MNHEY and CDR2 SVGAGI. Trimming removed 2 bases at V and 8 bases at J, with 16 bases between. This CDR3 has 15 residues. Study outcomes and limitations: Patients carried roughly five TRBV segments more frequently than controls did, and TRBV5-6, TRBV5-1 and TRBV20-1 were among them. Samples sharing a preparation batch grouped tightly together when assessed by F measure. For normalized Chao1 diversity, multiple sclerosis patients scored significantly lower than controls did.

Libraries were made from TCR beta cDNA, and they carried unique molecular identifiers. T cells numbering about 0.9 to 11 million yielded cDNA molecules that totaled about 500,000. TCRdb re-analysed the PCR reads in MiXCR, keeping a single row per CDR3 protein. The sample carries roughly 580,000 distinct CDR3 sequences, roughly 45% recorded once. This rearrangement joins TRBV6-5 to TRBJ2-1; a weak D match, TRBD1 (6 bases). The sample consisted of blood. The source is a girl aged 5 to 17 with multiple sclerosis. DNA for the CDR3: TGTGCCAGCAGTTACCCTCCCGGGACAAAAGATGAGCAGTTCTTC. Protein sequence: CASSYPPGTKDEQFF.